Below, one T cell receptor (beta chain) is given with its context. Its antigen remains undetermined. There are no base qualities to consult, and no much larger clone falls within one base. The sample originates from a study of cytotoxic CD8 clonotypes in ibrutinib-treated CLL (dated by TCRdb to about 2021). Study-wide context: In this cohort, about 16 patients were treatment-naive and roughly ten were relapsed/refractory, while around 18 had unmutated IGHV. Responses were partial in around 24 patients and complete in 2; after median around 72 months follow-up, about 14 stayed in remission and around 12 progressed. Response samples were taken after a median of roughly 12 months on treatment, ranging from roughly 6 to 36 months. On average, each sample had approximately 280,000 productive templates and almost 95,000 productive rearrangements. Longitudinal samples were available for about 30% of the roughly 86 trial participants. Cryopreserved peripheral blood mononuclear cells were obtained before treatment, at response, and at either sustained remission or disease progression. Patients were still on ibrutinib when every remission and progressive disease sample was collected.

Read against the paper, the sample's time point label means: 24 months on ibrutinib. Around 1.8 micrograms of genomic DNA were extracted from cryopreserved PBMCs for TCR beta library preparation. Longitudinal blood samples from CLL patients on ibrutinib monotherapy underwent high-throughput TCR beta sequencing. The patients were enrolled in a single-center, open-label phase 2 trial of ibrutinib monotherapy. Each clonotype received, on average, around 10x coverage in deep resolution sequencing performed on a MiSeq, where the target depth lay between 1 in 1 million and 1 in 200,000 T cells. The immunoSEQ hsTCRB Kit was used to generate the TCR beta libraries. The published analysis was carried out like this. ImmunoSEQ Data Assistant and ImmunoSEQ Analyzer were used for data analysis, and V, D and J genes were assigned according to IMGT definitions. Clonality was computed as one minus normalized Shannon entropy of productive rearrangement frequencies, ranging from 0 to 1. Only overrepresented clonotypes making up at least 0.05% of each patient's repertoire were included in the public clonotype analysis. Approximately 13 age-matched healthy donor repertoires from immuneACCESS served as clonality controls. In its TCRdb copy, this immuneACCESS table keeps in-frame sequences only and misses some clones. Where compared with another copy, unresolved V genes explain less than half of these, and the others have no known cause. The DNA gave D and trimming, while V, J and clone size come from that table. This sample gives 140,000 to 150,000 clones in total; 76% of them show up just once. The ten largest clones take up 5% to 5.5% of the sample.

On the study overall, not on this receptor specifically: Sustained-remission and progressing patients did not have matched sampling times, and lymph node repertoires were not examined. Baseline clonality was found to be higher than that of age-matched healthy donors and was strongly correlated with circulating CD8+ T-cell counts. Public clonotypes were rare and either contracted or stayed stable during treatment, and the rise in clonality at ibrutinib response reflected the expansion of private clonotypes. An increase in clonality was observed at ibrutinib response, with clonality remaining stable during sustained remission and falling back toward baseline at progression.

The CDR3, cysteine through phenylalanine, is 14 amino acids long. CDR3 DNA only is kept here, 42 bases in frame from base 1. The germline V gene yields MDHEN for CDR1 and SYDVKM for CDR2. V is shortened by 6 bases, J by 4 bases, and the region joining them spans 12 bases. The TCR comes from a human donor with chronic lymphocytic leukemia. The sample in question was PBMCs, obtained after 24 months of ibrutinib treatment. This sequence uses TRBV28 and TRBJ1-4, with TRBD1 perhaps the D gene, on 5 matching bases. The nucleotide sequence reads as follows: TGTGCCAGCAGGGGGACGATGGGTAATGAAAAACTGTTTTTT. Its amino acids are CASRGTMGNEKLFF.